Listed here is a single TCR beta chain. The sample is drawn from a study of blood T cell repertoires in COVID-19. Study-wide background: There were acute and convalescent COVID-19 samples, and they came from the United States, Italy and Spain. PBMCs, B-cell-depleted T cells, or T cells were the source of the cDNA or gDNA that made up the material.

How the authors handled the data: Quantification of nucleated cells was approximated via reference gene primer amplification. Sequencing used immunoSEQ multiplex PCR; TCRdb keeps in-frame clones, though not all of them. From that table come the V and J calls and clone size; the DNA was used to work out D and trimming. The top ten hold around 13% of the sample, which has 150,000 to 200,000 clones, around four fifths seen once. The sample taken for sequencing was peripheral blood. This sequence was found in an older man who had recovered from COVID-19.

The CDR3 DNA follows: TGCAGTGCTAGTTCTGGGACTAGCTTGGGTGAGCAGTTCTTC. Translating it yields CSASSGTSLGEQFF. The J gene is TRBJ2-1, the V gene TRBV20-1, with 9 bases aligning to TRBD2. The germline V gene has CDR1 DFQATT and CDR2 SNEGSKA (reference sequence). The CDR3 is 14 residues long. Germline trimming cut 3 bases from V and 9 bases from J; bases unmatched to any gene: 9.